This is a list of T cell receptor beta chains from one sample in a study of control samples from healthy donors and cancer patients. The assay was immunoSEQ multiplex PCR, and TCRdb's table has in-frame clones only and misses some. The data show 120,000 to 150,000 clones, 85% to 95% seen once. Sequenced: blood. All receptors come from a man between 40 and 49 years old in good health. The CDR3 runs from the conserved cysteine through the conserved F or W. The D gene is left open where the match is weak. Only some rows state a clone size, as once, few, many or a class for expanded clones.

abundance | d_gene | j_gene | v_gene | CDR3nt | CDR3aa
- | TRBD1 | TRBJ2-5 | TRBV10-2 | TGCGCCAGCAGTCGACTAGGACAGGGGGCCTCCCAAGAGACCCAGTACTTC | CASSRLGQGASQETQYF
- | - | TRBJ2-7 | TRBV11-2 | TGTGCCAGCAGCTTAGACCGATCGCCGTACTTC | CASSLDRSPYF
few | - | TRBJ1-5 | TRBV6-6 | TGTGCCAGCAGACAGGGAGGTAGCAATCAGCCCCAGCATTTT | CASRQGGSNQPQHF
- | - | TRBJ2-1 | TRBV20-1 | TGCAGTGCTAGTATCCCGGGACTTGGCTACAATGAGCAGTTCTTC | CSASIPGLGYNEQFF
- | - | TRBJ2-5 | TRBV10-1 | TGCGCCAGCAGTGAGTCAGGGGAGCCCCAAGAGACCCAGTACTTC | CASSESGEPQETQYF
once | TRBD1 | TRBJ2-2 | TRBV19 | TGTGCCAGTAGTATAGGGGGACAGGACACCGGGGAGCTGTTTTTT | CASSIGGQDTGELFF
many | - | TRBJ2-7 | TRBV7-3 | TGTGCCAGCAGCTCCTCAAAAGGGGCCGAGCAGTACTTC | CASSSSKGAEQYF
- | - | TRBJ2-7 | TRBV9 | TGTGCCAGCAGCTCCCACCCATACGAGCAGTACTTC | CASSSHPYEQYF
- | - | TRBJ1-2 | TRBV28 | TGTGCCAGCAGCCTCCCCGGGGTCTATGGCTACACCTTC | CASSLPGVYGYTF
- | TRBD1 | TRBJ1-1 | TRBV19 | TGTGCCAGTAGCTGGACGAGGGGGCACACTGAAGCTTTCTTT | CASSWTRGHTEAFF
- | - | TRBJ1-5 | TRBV9 | TGTGCCAGCAGTCAGGGTGTTTTAGATCAGCCCCAGCATTTT | CASSQGVLDQPQHF
- | - | TRBJ2-1 | TRBV27 | TGTGCCAGCACCCCAACAACTATTGGTGGTGAGCAGTTCTTC | CASTPTTIGGEQFF
- | TRBD1 | TRBJ1-5 | TRBV19 | TGTGCCAGTAGTATCGTGATTGGGACAGGGAATCAGCCCCAGCATTTT | CASSIVIGTGNQPQHF
once | - | TRBJ2-1 | TRBV9 | TGTGCCACCAGCCGGGGCCCCAGCTCCTACAATGAGCAGTTCTTC | CATSRGPSSYNEQFF
- | - | TRBJ1-5 | TRBV30 | TGTGCCTGGAGTGACAGGGACGGGCAGCCCCAGCATTTT | CAWSDRDGQPQHF
- | TRBD1 | TRBJ2-3 | TRBV9 | TGTGCCAGCAGCGTAGGTGGGGACAGAGGGGATACGCAGTATTTT | CASSVGGDRGDTQYF
once | TRBD1 | TRBJ1-1 | TRBV3-1/TRBV3-2 | TGTGCCAGCAGCCTCCGCAGGGGGAAAGCTTTCTTT | CASSLRRGKAFF
- | TRBD1 | TRBJ1-6 | TRBV24-1 | TGTGCCACCAAGGGGACAGGGAGAGACTTT | CATKGTGRDF
- | - | TRBJ1-1 | TRBV19 | TGTGCCAGTAGTATAAAGGCCCTGGGGACTGAAGCTTTCTTT | CASSIKALGTEAFF
- | TRBD1 | TRBJ1-2 | TRBV3-1/TRBV3-2 | TGTGCCAGCAGCCCCCGACAGGGGTATGGCTACACCTTC | CASSPRQGYGYTF
- | - | TRBJ1-2 | TRBV2 | TGTGCCAGGGAAGCCCGGGGAGACTATGGCTACACCTTC | CAREARGDYGYTF
- | - | TRBJ1-3 | TRBV11-2 | TGTGCCAGCAGAACCGGGACGGCGAACTCTGGAAACACCATATATTTT | CASRTGTANSGNTIYF
- | TRBD1 | TRBJ1-2 | TRBV7-9 | TGTGCCAGCAGACCCGGGACAGAAGATGGCTACACCTTC | CASRPGTEDGYTF